The 24 T cell receptor beta chains below come from one sample, sequenced in a study of T cell changes during pregnancy in multiple sclerosis. Sequencing was performed with immunoSEQ multiplex PCR; in TCRdb, only in-frame clones are kept and a portion is missing. The sample yields about 93,000 clones, around 92% seen once. The sample in question was peripheral blood, obtained after pregnancy. The receptors stem from a female donor with multiple sclerosis, enrolled in a pregnancy study.

The chain links TRBV6-5 to TRBJ2-2; possibly TRBD1 for D (6 bases). The germline V and J ends were trimmed by 3 bases and 0 bases, with 8 bases remaining between them. This CDR3 is built from 15 residues. CDR1 is MNHEY, CDR2 SVGAGI, per germline. CDR3 in DNA: TGTGCCAGCAGTTATGACAGGTCGAACACCGGGGAGCTGTTTTTT. Encoded protein: CASSYDRSNTGELFF.

This chain connects TRBV2 to TRBJ1-1; D unclear. The germline V and J ends were trimmed by 6 bases and 7 bases, with 18 bases remaining between them. Germline-derived CDR1 and CDR2 are SNHLY and FYNNEI. The CDR3 is 14 amino acids. The CDR3 region is CASSENKPSLEAFF. The CDR3 DNA follows: TGTGCCAGCAGCGAAAATAAACCTAGCCTTGAAGCTTTCTTT.

This clone has a single count. J is TRBJ2-2 and V is TRBV30, with TRBD1 identical over 8 bases. This CDR3 comprises 15 residues. The V segment lost 4 bases and the J segment 4 bases; nucleotides outside the gene matches: 8. Germline-derived CDR1 and CDR2 are GTSNPN and SVGIG (reference sequence). CDR3 residues: CAWTRGQGVTGELFF. As DNA, the CDR3 is TGTGCCTGGACCAGAGGACAGGGAGTCACCGGGGAGCTGTTTTTT.

J is TRBJ2-6 and V is TRBV6-4, with D unresolved. The ends were cut back, 2 bases at V and 0 bases at J, with 5 bases in the middle. This CDR3 region has 15 residues. Germline V lookup: CDR1 MRHNA, CDR2 SNTAGT. CDR3 in DNA: TGTGCCAGCAGTGACGCGAGCTCTGGGGCCAACGTCCTGACTTTC. This encodes CASSDASSGANVLTF.

This chain joins TRBV5-6 and TRBJ2-4; 9 nucleotides agree with TRBD1. V was clipped by 0 bases and J by 4 bases; unmatched bases: 2. The CDR3 is made up of 15 amino acids. Germline V gene sequence: CDR1 SGHDT, CDR2 YYEEEE. CDR3 in DNA: TGTGCCAGCAGCTTGGGGGACAGGGTAAAAAACATTCAGTACTTC. Its protein is CASSLGDRVKNIQYF.

The V gene is TRBV4-3, the J gene TRBJ2-7; TRBD2 agrees at 7 bases. This CDR3 is 15 amino acids long. With 4 bases clipped from V and 0 bases from J, the junction kept 6 bases outside the gene matches. Per germline, CDR1 LGHNA and CDR2 YSLEER. The CDR3 protein is CASSPRWGGSYEQYF. The CDR3 region has the DNA TGCGCCAGCAGCCCGCGATGGGGGGGCTCCTACGAGCAGTACTTC.

CDR3 nucleotide sequence: TGCAGCGGGGCGACAGGACCCAATCAGCCCCAGCATTTT. Translation: CSGATGPNQPQHF. The gene calls are TRBV29-1 and TRBJ1-5; D may be TRBD1 (6 bases). This CDR3 has 13 residues. V lost 7 bases and J 3 bases, leaving 13 bases between the germline ends. Per germline, CDR1 SQVTM and CDR2 ANQGSEA.

The CDR3 DNA sequence: TGTGCCAGCAGTCCCCGTGGGCTAGCGGGAGCAGGAGAGCAGTTCTTC. Translation: CASSPRGLAGAGEQFF. The chain joins TRBV25-1 to TRBJ2-1, with 10 nucleotides matching TRBD2. CDR1 MGHDK and CDR2 SYGVNS come from the germline V gene. J gave up 10 bases and V 5 bases, and 14 bases lay outside the gene matches. This CDR3 has 16 amino acids.

The chain couples TRBV9 to TRBJ1-6; D is possibly TRBD1 (6 bases). With 7 bases removed from V and 8 bases from J, the gap between germline ends came to 25 bases. From germline, CDR1 is SGDLS and CDR2 YYNGEE. The CDR3 loop spans 17 amino acids. The CDR3 protein is CASSPQTGSWKYSPLHF. CDR3 bases: TGTGCCAGCTCCCCCCAAACAGGGTCCTGGAAGTATTCACCCCTCCACTTT.

This clone was observed a handful of times. The genes are TRBV5-4 and TRBJ1-2; 9 bases are a match to TRBD1. This CDR3 spans 13 amino acids. Per the germline V gene, CDR1 is SGHNT and CDR2 is YYREEE (reference sequence). J was trimmed by 8 bases and V by 2 bases; bases with no gene match: 4. CDR3 amino acids: CASSFGTGNGYTF. CDR3 DNA: TGTGCCAGCAGCTTCGGGACAGGGAACGGCTACACCTTC. Looking up the rest from reference TRBV5-4 and TRBJ1-2 gives the full variable domain: ETGVTQSPTHLIKTRGQQVTLRCSSQSGHNTVSWYQQALGQGPQFIFQYYREEENGRGNFPPRFSGLQFPNYSSELNVNALELDDSALYLCASSFGTGNGYTFGSGTRLTVV.

This chain uses TRBV5-1 with TRBJ1-4, with 7 bases matching TRBD1. The CDR3 runs 13 residues. Germline CDR1 reads SGHRS; CDR2 reads YFSETQ. The V gene end was trimmed by 5 bases and the J gene end by 8 bases; junction bases not matched to a gene: 6. This CDR3 is CASRTGVGEKLFF. CDR3 bases: TGCGCCAGCAGAACAGGGGTGGGCGAAAAACTGTTTTTT.

This rearrangement joins TRBV7-2 to TRBJ1-2, with 9 bases that match TRBD1. Trimming took 3 bases from V and 4 from J; bases not matched to a gene: 3. This CDR3 contains 14 residues. Per the germline V gene, CDR1 is SGHTA and CDR2 is FQGNSA. CDR3 nucleotide sequence: TGTGCCAGCAGCTTCGTGGGACAGGGCTATGGCTACACCTTC. Translating it yields CASSFVGQGYGYTF.

The chain joins TRBV11-3 to TRBJ2-2, with 13 bases fitting TRBD2. This CDR3 has 17 residues. V dropped 0 bases and J dropped 3; count of bases not matched to a gene: 1. Germline V lookup: CDR1 SGHNT, CDR2 YENEEA. The CDR3 bases are TGTGCCAGCAGCTTAGAACTAGCGGGAGGGTACACCGGGGAGCTGTTTTTT. This codes for CASSLELAGGYTGELFF.

This clone was counted once. The gene calls are TRBV4-2 and TRBJ2-7, with 8 bases matching TRBD2. Germline trimming cut 6 bases from V and 7 bases from J; bases unmatched to any gene: 11. The length of the CDR3 is 14 residues. Germline V lookup: CDR1 LGHNA, CDR2 YNFKEQ. The CDR3, as DNA: TGTGCCAGCAGTCCCACCGGGAGGGCCCGGGAGCAGTACTTC. Translation: CASSPTGRAREQYF.

The chain is built from TRBV19 and TRBJ2-1; TRBD2 agrees at 11 bases. The CDR3 is 17 residues long. Germline V CDR1 and CDR2: LNHDA, SQIVND (reference sequence). V dropped 4 bases and J dropped 4; count of bases not matched to a gene: 9. The CDR3 DNA sequence: TGTGCCAGTAGTACCCTGAGGGGACTAGCGGAGTACAATGAGCAGTTCTTC. It specifies CASSTLRGLAEYNEQFF. Drawing the rest from reference TRBV19 and TRBJ2-1, the complete variable domain is DGGITQSPKYLFRKEGQNVTLSCEQNLNHDAMYWYRQDPGQGLRLIYYSQIVNDFQKGDIAEGYSVSREKKESFPLTVTSAQKNPTAFYLCASSTLRGLAEYNEQFFGPGTRLTVL.

The rearrangement joins TRBV6-6 to TRBJ2-7; 13 nucleotides line up with TRBD2. This CDR3 has 14 amino acids. V lost 4 bases and J lost 7; bases outside the gene matches: 4. Germline V CDR1 and CDR2: MNHNY, SVGAGI (reference sequence). This chain's CDR3 is CASSWTSGGGEQYF. The CDR3 coding sequence is TGTGCCAGCAGTTGGACTAGCGGGGGCGGGGAGCAGTACTTC.

This rearrangement joins TRBV7-9 to TRBJ1-4; D is undetermined. Between the trimmed V and J ends, which lost 5 bases and 8 bases, there was a span of 12 bases. CDR1 is SEHNR, CDR2 FQNEAQ, per germline (reference sequence). This CDR3 comprises 13 residues. CDR3 sequence (DNA): TGTGCCAGCAGCGAGGGAACGGGAGAAAAACTGTTTTTT. This encodes CASSEGTGEKLFF. The full variable domain, its missing parts supplied by reference TRBV7-9 and TRBJ1-4, is DTGVSQNPRHKITKRGQNVTFRCDPISEHNRLYWYRQTLGQGPEFLTYFQNEAQLEKSRLLSDRFSAERPKGSFSTLEIQRTEQGDSAMYLCASSEGTGEKLFFGSGTQLSVL.

This chain uses TRBV2 with TRBJ1-5, with D hard to call. Germline loops: CDR1 SNHLY, CDR2 FYNNEI. CDR3 length equals 15 residues. V lost 9 bases, J lost 0 bases, and 15 bases lay in between. CDR3 coding DNA: TGTGCCAGTAGACACACGCTTTATAGCAATCAGCCCCAGCATTTT. It is translated as CASRHTLYSNQPQHF.

The CDR3 nucleotides are TGTGCCAGTAATTGGGGGCTGAGGGATACGCAGTATTTT. Encoded protein: CASNWGLRDTQYF. The V and J genes are TRBV19 and TRBJ2-3; weak D call: TRBD1 (6 bases). Germline V gives CDR1 LNHDA, CDR2 SQIVND (reference sequence). Trimming stripped 7 bases from V and 6 bases from J, with 14 bases between. CDR3 length equals 13 residues.

The chain joins TRBV27 to TRBJ2-7; 8 nucleotides agree with TRBD2. The CDR3 spans 15 residues. Trimming cost V 2 bases and J 2 bases; bases outside gene matches: 5. Germline CDR1 and CDR2: MNHEY and SMNVEV (reference sequence). The CDR3 here is CASSLAGGFTYEQYF. The CDR3 bases are TGTGCCAGCAGTTTAGCGGGGGGATTTACCTACGAGCAGTACTTC.

The CDR3: CSVESPSRGGYTF. DNA for the CDR3: TGCAGCGTTGAATCCCCCTCGCGGGGTGGCTACACCTTC. The chain combines TRBV29-1 with TRBJ1-2; no reliable D call. This CDR3 is 13 amino acids long. Germline-derived CDR1 and CDR2 are SQVTM and ANQGSEA. V lost 2 bases and J lost 7, with 14 bases in between. The entire variable domain, with the rest obtained from reference TRBV29-1 and TRBJ1-2, is as follows: SAVISQKPSRDICQRGTSLTIQCQVDSQVTMMFWYRQQPGQSLTLIATANQGSEATYESGFVIDKFPISRPNLTFSTLTVSNMSPEDSSIYLCSVESPSRGGYTFGSGTRLTVV.

The chain has TRBV6-6 and TRBJ1-5; D is unresolved. Per germline, CDR1 MNHNY and CDR2 SVGAGI (reference sequence). V lost 0 bases to trimming and J lost 9 bases, with 18 bases between them. The CDR3 covers 16 residues. The CDR3 sequence: CASSYSMRIKIPPQHF. The CDR3 nucleotides read TGTGCCAGCAGTTACTCGATGAGGATTAAAATCCCGCCCCAGCATTTT.

V and J are TRBV5-8 and TRBJ2-1; TRBD1 matches 7 bases. After removal of 1 base from V and 5 bases from J, the junction contained 9 bases not matched to a gene. CDR3 length equals 16 residues. CDR1 and CDR2 (germline): SGHTS, YDEGEE. The CDR3 nucleotides read TGTGCCAGCAGCTTGACGAGACAGGGATGGGACAATGAGCAGTTCTTC. This sequence encodes CASSLTRQGWDNEQFF.

The chain is built from TRBV27 and TRBJ1-5; D gene unclear. Trimming left V 0 bases short and J 0 bases short, with 6 bases between. CDR1 and CDR2 from the germline V gene are MNHEY and SMNVEV (reference sequence). CDR3 length: 15 amino acids. CDR3 protein: CASSLSADSNQPQHF. CDR3 bases: TGTGCCAGCAGTTTATCGGCGGATAGCAATCAGCCCCAGCATTTT.